Listed here is a single TCR beta chain. The entry originates in a study of Ad26.COV2.S vaccination and SARS-CoV-2 variants. Repertoires were generated with immunoSEQ multiplex PCR, while TCRdb's copy carries only in-frame clones and drops some. Of 120,000 to 150,000 clones listed, roughly 90% are singletons. The CDR3 has 17 amino acids. Germline lookup yields CDR1 SNHLY and CDR2 FYNNEI. V was pared by 0 bases and J by 5 bases, with 19 bases between. The sample in question was peripheral blood, obtained after recovery from COVID-19. This TCR derives from a human donor who had recovered from COVID-19. The chain recombines TRBV2 with TRBJ2-5, with a possible D match to TRBD2 (6 bases). CDR3 protein: CASSEALWRATLETQYF. Here the CDR3 DNA reads TGTGCCAGCAGTGAAGCGCTATGGAGGGCCACCCTGGAGACCCAGTACTTC. The entire variable domain, with the rest obtained from reference TRBV2 and TRBJ2-5, is as follows: EPEVTQTPSHQVTQMGQEVILRCVPISNHLYFYWYRQILGQKVEFLVSFYNNEISEKSEIFDDQFSVERPDGSNFTLKIRSTKLEDSAMYFCASSEALWRATLETQYFGPGTRLLVL.